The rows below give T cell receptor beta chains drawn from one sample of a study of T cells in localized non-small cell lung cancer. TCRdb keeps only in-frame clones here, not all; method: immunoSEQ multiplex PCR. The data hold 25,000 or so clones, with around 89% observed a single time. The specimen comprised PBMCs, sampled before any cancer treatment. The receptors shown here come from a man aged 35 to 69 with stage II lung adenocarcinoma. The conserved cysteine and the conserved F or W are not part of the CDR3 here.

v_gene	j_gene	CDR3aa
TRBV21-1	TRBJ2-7	ASSKRRKRGARNEQY
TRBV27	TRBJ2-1	ASSFGTSSREEQF
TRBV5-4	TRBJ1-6	ASSLAKGSNSPLH
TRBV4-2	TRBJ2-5	ASSQEARGVETQY
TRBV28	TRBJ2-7	ASTPGGSYEQY
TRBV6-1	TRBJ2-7	ASSEALAGGSYEQY
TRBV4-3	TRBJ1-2	ASSQETGNYGYT
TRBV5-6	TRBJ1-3	ASSHDTGNTIY
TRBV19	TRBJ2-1	ASSIDLEGTFNEQF
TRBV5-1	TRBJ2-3	ASGKGGLTDTQY
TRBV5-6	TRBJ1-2	ASSLDGTGNYGYT
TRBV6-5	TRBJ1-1	ASSYYGNTEAF
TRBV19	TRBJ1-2	ASSRTGGAGYGYT
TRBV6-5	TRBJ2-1	ASSILAGAPGEQF
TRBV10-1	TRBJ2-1	ASSESGTGGGNEQF
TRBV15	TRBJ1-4	ATSRVGALYLGTRGEKLF
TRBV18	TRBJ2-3	ASSPTTDTQY
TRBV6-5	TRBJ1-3	ASSVRGAGNTIY
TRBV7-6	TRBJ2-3	ASVQRGGDTDTQY
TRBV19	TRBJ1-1	ASSSRGFSGTEAF
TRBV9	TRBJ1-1	ASSAYRVTNTEAF
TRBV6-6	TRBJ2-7	ASTEGYEQY
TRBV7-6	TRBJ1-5	ASSLGQGNQPQH
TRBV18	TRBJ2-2	ASSPPSGRGTGELF
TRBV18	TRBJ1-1	ASSPRSRDVMNTEAF
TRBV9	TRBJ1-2	ASSVASGGGNYGYT
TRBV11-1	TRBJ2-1	ASSLGLGTTGGSYNEQF
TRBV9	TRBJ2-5	ASSVGHRDSILNAQY
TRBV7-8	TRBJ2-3	ASSLEEFAGDTQY
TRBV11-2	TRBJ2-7	ASSLGRGPSYEQY
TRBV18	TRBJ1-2	ASSPGPGTDYGYT
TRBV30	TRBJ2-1	AWSPGSGEQF
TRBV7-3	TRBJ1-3	ASSLTGASGNTIY
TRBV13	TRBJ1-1	ASSPGRAGVGAF
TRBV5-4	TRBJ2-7	ASSFFPGDEQY
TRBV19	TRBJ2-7	ASSISPLAGLPYEQY
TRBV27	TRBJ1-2	ASSKSRDPEVYGYT
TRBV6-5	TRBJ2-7	ASSYSGRGPSYEQY
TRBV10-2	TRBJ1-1	ASSGQGWNTEAF
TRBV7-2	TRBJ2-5	ASALAGSQETQY
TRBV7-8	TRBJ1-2	ASSSSSLVYGYT
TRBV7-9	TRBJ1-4	ASSPPAGHLKKLF
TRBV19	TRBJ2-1	ASSKAGGEQF
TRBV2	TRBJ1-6	ASSVWTDLDSPLH
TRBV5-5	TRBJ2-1	ASSPPGTGLGNEQF
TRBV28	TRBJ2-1	ASSETSEQF